Listed here are 11 T cell receptor beta chains from one sample, sequenced in a study of beta chain features in type 1 diabetes (dated by TCRdb to between 2018 and 2020). The library was produced with the immunoSEQ multiplex PCR assay. The entire amount of isolated RNA was reverse transcribed using the High Capacity cDNA Reverse Transcription Kit, so the sequenced TCRB transcripts were expressed ones. TCRdb limited this immuneACCESS table to in-frame rearrangements with V and J called. A share of clones is missing; checked studies link under half to unresolved V genes, and the rest is unexplained. This sample comprises about 620,000 clones, roughly a sixth of them detected only once. 0.09% to 0.095% of the sample is in the top ten clones. The material sequenced was naive CD4+ T cells from blood. Sample cell subset or site, as interpreted from the label and publication: true naive CD4+ T cells. These receptors were collected from a young man in good health.

This clone was found a few times. The sample carries other DNA sequences with the same CDR3. The CDR3 nucleotides are TGCGCCAGCAGCTCTCTAGCGGGGGACTCCTACGAGCAGTACTTC. Translation: CASSSLAGDSYEQYF. The J gene is TRBJ2-7, the V gene TRBV5-1; 10 bases are a match to TRBD2. CDR3 size: 15 residues. V lost 3 bases to trimming and J lost 0 bases; unmatched junction nucleotides: 3. Germline V lookup: CDR1 SGHRS, CDR2 YFSETQ.

The chain joins TRBV7-2 to TRBJ2-3; 10 bases are shared with TRBD1. The V gene's germline CDR1 is SGHTA and CDR2 FQGNSA. V lost 6 bases, J lost 5 bases, and 11 bases stayed unmatched. This CDR3 has 16 amino acids. Here the CDR3 DNA reads TGTGCCAGCAGGCTGGGCCCGGGACAGGGGAGAGATACGCAGTATTTT. Residues: CASRLGPGQGRDTQYF.

V is TRBV4-2 and J is TRBJ2-7; D may correspond to TRBD1 or TRBD2 (5 bases each). The CDR3 is made up of 15 amino acids. V was pared by 4 bases and J by 6 bases, with 19 bases between. The V gene's germline CDR1 is LGHNA and CDR2 YNFKEQ. CDR3 sequence: CASSPKRPTRVEQYF. Here the CDR3 DNA reads TGTGCCAGCAGCCCCAAGCGGCCCACCAGGGTCGAGCAGTACTTC.

This clone was picked up a small number of times. The CDR3 nucleotides read TGTGCCAGTAGTATTCGGGGGCCGAACACTGAAGCTTTCTTT. Translating gives CASSIRGPNTEAFF. This chain connects TRBV19 to TRBJ1-1; possibly TRBD1 for D (6 bases). Germline V CDR1 and CDR2: LNHDA, SQIVND (reference sequence). Trimming left V 3 bases short and J 1 base short, with 9 bases between. The CDR3 covers 14 residues.

This clone was seen a few times. The rearrangement uses TRBV5-6 and TRBJ1-1; possibly TRBD1 for D (5 bases). The germline gives CDR1 SGHDT, CDR2 YYEEEE. V was shortened by 2 bases and J by 4 bases, with 15 bases between the two germline ends. The CDR3 extends over 15 amino acids. The CDR3 region has the DNA TGTGCCAGCAGCTTTTTCCGGGAGGGGAGCACTGAAGCTTTCTTT. Translation: CASSFFREGSTEAFF.

In this sample, this clone turned up a few times. The chain employs TRBV27 and TRBJ2-7, with unresolved D. V lost 5 bases and J lost 5, with 19 bases in between. The CDR3 totals 15 residues. The V gene's germline CDR1 is MNHEY and CDR2 SMNVEV (reference sequence). The chain's CDR3 is CASSPPGPQRNEQYF. The CDR3 bases are TGTGCCAGCAGTCCACCGGGCCCCCAACGAAACGAGCAGTACTTC.

The chain recombines TRBV10-3 with TRBJ1-2, with D maybe TRBD1 (6 bases). Germline V lookup: CDR1 ENHRY, CDR2 SYGVKD. V dropped 7 bases and J dropped 5 bases, with 14 bases sitting between them. The CDR3 has 13 amino acids. CDR3 in amino acids: CAITGDLYYGYTF. The CDR3, as DNA: TGTGCCATCACAGGGGACCTCTATTATGGCTACACCTTC.

This clone was seen a handful of times. The V and J genes are TRBV7-2 and TRBJ2-1, with 11 bases fitting TRBD2. After removal of 1 base from V and 8 bases from J, the junction contained 10 bases not matched to a gene. Germline V gene lookup returns CDR1 SGHTA and CDR2 FQGNSA. This CDR3 is built from 17 residues. CDR3 bases: TGTGCCAGCAGCTTAGGTCCGACTAGCGGGGCTAGCTATGAGCAGTTCTTC. This sequence encodes CASSLGPTSGASYEQFF.

This clone has a handful of counts. The chain employs TRBV25-1 and TRBJ1-2; no firm D call. Germline loops: CDR1 MGHDK, CDR2 SYGVNS. Trimming took 2 bases from V and 8 from J, leaving 12 bases between them. This CDR3 has 13 amino acids. CDR3 nucleotides: TGTGCCAGCAGTGAAACCGGACGTTACGGCTACACCTTC. It translates to CASSETGRYGYTF.

This sequence joins TRBV10-3 and TRBJ2-1; TRBD2 matches 9 bases. Per the germline V gene, CDR1 is ENHRY and CDR2 is SYGVKD. This CDR3 has 12 amino acids. Trimming removed 7 bases from V and 9 bases from J; junction bases left unmatched: 4. The CDR3 region has the DNA TGTGCCATCACGGCGGGAGGGACTGAGCAGTTCTTC. It yields the protein CAITAGGTEQFF.

The chain has TRBV7-3 and TRBJ2-1, with TRBD1 matching 10 bases. The V gene's germline CDR1 is SGHTA and CDR2 FQGTGA. J gave up 8 bases and V 4 bases, and 8 bases lay outside the gene matches. The CDR3 extends over 15 amino acids. The CDR3 here is CASSSNRDRGYEQFF. CDR3 DNA sequence: TGTGCCAGCAGCTCTAACCGGGACAGGGGCTATGAGCAGTTCTTC.